This T cell receptor beta chain was sequenced in a study of T cell responses to AZD1222 COVID-19 vaccine. The CDR3 spans 16 residues. The V gene's germline CDR1 is MDHEN and CDR2 SYDVKM. V dropped 5 bases and J dropped 3; count of bases not matched to a gene: 9. Only in-frame clones appear in the TCRdb table, and some are missing; sequencing was by immunoSEQ multiplex PCR. The sample holds around 130,000 clones; around 90% are singletons and the top ten take around 3%. Study-wide results and caveats: The donor cohort was predominantly white British with a female majority, and clonal diversity may have been underestimated. Repertoire sampling occurred only after the peak T cell response.

Remarks on this clone: Its specificity is not known.

The source material was peripheral blood, sampled on day 0 of AZD1222 vaccination. The sequence was collected from an adult in good health. The chain is built from TRBV28 and TRBJ2-1; 8 bases agree with TRBD2. DNA of the CDR3: TGTGCCAGCAGTCCTAGGAGCGGGAGTCACTACAATGAGCAGTTCTTC. Translated, it gives CASSPRSGSHYNEQFF.